This entry concerns a single TCR beta chain. Its antigen is still unknown. Trimming at V came to 3 bases and at J to 2 bases, leaving 7 bases not matched to a gene. Germline V gene lookup returns CDR1 GTSNPN and CDR2 SVGIG (reference sequence). This CDR3 is built from 15 residues. Positively selected for CCR7, the CD45RO-negative cells used as naive CD8 cells excluded terminally differentiated effector memory CD45RA+ cells. This sample stems from a study of shared clonotypes between healthy human individuals. For the study at large: The study used three CD4 naive, three CD4 memory, two CD8 naive and one CD8 memory plate per donor. Study conclusions and caveats: Read depth was anticipated to influence clonotype sharing among donors. Researchers found naive subsets generally carried larger estimated richness than memory subsets. In having few donors, the study represented limited genetic and exposure-history diversity.

Method: immunoSEQ multiplex PCR; TCRdb's copy keeps in-frame clones and lacks some. The data show about 2.1 million clones, 93% seen once. The rearrangement links TRBV30 to TRBJ2-3, with 8 bases identical to TRBD2. This TCR was recovered from a man aged 18 to 29 in good health. Some clones in this sample may be carry-over from other donors' samples. The sample consisted of naive CD8+ T cells from PBMCs. This CDR3 reads CAWRWRGGTTDTQYF. For the CDR3, the DNA is TGTGCCTGGAGATGGCGCGGGGGGACCACAGATACGCAGTATTTT.